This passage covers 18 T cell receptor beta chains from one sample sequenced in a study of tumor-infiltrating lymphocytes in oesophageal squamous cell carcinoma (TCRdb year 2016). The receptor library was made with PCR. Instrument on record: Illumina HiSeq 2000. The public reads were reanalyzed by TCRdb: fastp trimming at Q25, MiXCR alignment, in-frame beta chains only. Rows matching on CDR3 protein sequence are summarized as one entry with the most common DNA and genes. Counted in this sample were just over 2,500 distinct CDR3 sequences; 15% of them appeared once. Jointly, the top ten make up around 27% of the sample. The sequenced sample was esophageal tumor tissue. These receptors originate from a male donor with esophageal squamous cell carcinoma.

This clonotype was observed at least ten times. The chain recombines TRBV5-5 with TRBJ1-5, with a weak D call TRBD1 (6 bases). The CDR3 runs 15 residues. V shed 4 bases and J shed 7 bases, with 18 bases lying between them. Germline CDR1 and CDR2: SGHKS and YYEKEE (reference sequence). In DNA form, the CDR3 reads TGTGCCAGCAGCCCCCACACAGGGATCGAGCAGCCCCAGCATTTT. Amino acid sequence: CASSPHTGIEQPQHF.

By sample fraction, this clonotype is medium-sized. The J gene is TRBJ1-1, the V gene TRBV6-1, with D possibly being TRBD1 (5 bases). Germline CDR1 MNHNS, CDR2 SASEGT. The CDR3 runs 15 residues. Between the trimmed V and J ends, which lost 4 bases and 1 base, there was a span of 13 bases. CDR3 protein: CASSVNQGRNTEAFF. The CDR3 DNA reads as TGTGCCAGCAGTGTAAATCAGGGCCGGAACACTGAAGCTTTCTTT.

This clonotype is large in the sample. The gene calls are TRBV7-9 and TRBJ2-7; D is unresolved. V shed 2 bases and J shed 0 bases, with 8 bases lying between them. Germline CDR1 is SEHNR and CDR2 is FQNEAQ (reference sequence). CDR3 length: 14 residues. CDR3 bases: TGTGCCAGCAGCTTAAACACAGTCTCCTACGAGCAGTACTTC. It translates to CASSLNTVSYEQYF. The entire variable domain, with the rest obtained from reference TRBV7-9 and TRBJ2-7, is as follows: DTGVSQNPRHKITKRGQNVTFRCDPISEHNRLYWYRQTLGQGPEFLTYFQNEAQLEKSRLLSDRFSAERPKGSFSTLEIQRTEQGDSAMYLCASSLNTVSYEQYFGPGTRLTVT.

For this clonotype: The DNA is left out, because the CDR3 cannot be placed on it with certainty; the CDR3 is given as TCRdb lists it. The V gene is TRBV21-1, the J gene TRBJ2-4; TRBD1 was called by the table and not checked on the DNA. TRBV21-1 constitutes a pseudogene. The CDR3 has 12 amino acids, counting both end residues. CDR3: CASSGGRLHLRF.

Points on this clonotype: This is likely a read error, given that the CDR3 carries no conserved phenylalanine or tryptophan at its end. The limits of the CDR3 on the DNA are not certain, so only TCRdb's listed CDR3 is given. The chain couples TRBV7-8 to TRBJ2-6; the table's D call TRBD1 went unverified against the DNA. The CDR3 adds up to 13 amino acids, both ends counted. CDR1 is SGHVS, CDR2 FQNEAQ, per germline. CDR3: CASSVSGGQYFGA.

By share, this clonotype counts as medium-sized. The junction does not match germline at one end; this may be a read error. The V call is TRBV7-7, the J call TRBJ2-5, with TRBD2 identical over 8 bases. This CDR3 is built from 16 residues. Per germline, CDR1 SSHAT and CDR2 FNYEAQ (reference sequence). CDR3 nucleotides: TGTGCTAGCAGCTTTGGGACTAGAGGGGATGGAGAGACCCAGTACTTC. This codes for CASSFGTRGDGETQYF.

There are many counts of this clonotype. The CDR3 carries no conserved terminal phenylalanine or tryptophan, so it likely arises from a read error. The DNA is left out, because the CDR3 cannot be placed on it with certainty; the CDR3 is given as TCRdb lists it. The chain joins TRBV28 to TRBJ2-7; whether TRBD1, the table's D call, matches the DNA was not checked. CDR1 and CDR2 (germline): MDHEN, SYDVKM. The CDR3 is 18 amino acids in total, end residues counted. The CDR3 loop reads CASSKTGGPLGYGYTFGS.

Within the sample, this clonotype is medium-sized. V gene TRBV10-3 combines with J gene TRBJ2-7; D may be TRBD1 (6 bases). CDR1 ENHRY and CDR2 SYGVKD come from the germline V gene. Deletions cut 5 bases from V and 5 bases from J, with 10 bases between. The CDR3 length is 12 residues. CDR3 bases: TGTGCCATCAGTTGGACAGTCCACGAGCAGTACTTC. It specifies CAISWTVHEQYF.

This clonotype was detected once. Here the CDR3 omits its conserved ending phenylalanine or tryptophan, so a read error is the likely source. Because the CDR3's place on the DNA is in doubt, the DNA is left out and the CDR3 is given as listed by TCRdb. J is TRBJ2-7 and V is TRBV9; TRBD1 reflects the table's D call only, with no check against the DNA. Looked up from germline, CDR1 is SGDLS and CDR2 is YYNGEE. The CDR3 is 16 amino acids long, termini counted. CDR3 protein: CASSVESGEYGYTFGS.

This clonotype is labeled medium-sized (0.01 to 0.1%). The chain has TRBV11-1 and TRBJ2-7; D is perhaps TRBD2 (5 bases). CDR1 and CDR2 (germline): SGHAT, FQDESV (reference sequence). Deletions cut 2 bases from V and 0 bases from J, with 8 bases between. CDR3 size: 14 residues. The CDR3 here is CASSLIGSSYEQYF. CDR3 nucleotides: TGTGCCAGCAGCTTAATTGGGAGCTCCTACGAGCAGTACTTC.

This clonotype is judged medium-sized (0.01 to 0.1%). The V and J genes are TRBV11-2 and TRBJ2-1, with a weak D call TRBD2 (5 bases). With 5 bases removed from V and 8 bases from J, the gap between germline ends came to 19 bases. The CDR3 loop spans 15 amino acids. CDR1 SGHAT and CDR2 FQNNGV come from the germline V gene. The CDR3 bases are TGTGCCAGCAGCGCAGAGCCGGAGGCGGATCATGAGCAGTTCTTC. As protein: CASSAEPEADHEQFF.

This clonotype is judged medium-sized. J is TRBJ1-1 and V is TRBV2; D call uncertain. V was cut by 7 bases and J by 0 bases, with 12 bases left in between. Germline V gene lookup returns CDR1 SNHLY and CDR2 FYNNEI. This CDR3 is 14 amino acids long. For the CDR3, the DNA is TGTGCCAGCATTGGTTGGGAAGTGAACACTGAAGCTTTCTTT. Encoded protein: CASIGWEVNTEAFF.

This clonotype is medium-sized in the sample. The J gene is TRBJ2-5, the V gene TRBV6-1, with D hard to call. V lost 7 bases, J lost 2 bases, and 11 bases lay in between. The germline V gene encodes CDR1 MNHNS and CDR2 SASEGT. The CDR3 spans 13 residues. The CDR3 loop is CASTLRPQETQYF. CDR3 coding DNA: TGTGCCAGCACGTTGCGCCCACAAGAGACCCAGTACTTC.

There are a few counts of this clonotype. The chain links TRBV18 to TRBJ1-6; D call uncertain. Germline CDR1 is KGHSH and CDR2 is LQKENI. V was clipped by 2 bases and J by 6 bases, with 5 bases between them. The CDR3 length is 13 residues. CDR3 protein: CASSPSPNSPLHF. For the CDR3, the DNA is TGTGCCAGCTCACCATCCCCTAATTCACCCCTCCACTTT.

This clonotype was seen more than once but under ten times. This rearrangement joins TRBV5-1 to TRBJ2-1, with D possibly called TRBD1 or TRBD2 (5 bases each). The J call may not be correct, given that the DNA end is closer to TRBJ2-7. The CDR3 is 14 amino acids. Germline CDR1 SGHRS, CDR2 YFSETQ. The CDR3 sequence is CASSQGDSYNEQYF. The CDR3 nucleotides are TGCGCCAGCAGCCAGGGAGACTCCTACAATGAGCAGTACTTC.

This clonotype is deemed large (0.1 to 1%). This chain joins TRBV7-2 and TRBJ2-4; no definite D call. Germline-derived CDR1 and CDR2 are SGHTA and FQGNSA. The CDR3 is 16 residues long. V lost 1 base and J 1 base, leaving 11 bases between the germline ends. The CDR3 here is CASSLVTGLAKNIQYF. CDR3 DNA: TGTGCCAGCAGCTTAGTTACCGGGCTGGCCAAAAACATTCAGTACTTC.

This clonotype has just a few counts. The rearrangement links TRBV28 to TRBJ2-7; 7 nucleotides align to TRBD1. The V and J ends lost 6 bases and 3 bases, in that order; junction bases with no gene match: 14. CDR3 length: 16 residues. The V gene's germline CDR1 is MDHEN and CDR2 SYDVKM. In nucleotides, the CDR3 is TGTGCCAGCAGCCTAGTAGCCCTGGGACAGAACTACGAGCAGTACTTC. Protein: CASSLVALGQNYEQYF. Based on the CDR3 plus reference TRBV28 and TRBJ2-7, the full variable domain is DVKVTQSSRYLVKRTGEKVFLECVQDMDHENMFWYRQDPGLGLRLIYFSYDVKMKEKGDIPEGYSVSREKKERFSLILESASTNQTSMYLCASSLVALGQNYEQYFGPGTRLTVT.

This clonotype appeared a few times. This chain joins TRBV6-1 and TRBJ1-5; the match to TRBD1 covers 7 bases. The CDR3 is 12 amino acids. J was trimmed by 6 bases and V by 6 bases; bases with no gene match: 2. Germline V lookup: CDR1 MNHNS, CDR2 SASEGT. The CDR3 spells CASSRQGQPQHF. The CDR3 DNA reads TGTGCCAGCAGCCGACAGGGTCAGCCCCAGCATTTT.